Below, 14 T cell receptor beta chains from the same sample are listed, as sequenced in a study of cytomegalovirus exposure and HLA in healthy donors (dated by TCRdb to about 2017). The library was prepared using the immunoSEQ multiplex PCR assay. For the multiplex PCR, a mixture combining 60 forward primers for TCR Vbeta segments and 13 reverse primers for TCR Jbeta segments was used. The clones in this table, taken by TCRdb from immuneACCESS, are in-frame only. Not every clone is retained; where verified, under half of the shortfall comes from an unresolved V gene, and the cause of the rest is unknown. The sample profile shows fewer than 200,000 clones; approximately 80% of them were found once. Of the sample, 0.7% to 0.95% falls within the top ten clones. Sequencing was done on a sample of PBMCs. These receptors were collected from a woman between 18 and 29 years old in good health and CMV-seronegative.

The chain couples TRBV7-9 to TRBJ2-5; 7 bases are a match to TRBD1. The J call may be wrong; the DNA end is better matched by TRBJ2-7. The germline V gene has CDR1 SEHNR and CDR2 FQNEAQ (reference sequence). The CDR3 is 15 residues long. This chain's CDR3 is CASSPTGQAFHEQYF. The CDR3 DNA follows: TGTGCCAGCAGTCCAACAGGACAGGCCTTCCACGAGCAGTACTTC.

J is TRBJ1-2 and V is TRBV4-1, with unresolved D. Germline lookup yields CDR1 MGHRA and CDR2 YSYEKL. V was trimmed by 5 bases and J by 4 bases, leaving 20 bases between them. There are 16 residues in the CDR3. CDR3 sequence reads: CASSNSWAGWFYGYTF. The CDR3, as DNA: TGCGCCAGCAGCAATAGTTGGGCAGGTTGGTTCTATGGCTACACCTTC.

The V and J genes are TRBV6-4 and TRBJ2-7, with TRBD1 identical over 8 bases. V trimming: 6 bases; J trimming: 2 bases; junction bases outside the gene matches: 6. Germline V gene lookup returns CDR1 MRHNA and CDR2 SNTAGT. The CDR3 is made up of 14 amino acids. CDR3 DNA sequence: TGTGCCAGCAGCCCGACAGGGGAAGCCTACGAGCAGTACTTC. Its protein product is CASSPTGEAYEQYF.

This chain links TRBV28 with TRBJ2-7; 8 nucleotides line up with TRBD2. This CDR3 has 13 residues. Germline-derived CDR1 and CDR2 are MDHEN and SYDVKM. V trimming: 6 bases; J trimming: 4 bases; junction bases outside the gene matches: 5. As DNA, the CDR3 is TGTGCCAGCAGACTAGCGGATAGGTACGAGCAGTACTTC. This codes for CASRLADRYEQYF. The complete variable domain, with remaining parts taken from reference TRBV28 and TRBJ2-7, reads DVKVTQSSRYLVKRTGEKVFLECVQDMDHENMFWYRQDPGLGLRLIYFSYDVKMKEKGDIPEGYSVSREKKERFSLILESASTNQTSMYLCASRLADRYEQYFGPGTRLTVT.

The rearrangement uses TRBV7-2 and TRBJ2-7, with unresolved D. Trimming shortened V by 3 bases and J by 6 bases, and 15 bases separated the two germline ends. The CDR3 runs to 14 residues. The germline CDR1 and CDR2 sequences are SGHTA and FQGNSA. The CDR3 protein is CASSFGATLSEQYF. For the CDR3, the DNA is TGTGCCAGCAGCTTTGGAGCAACGCTTTCCGAGCAGTACTTC.

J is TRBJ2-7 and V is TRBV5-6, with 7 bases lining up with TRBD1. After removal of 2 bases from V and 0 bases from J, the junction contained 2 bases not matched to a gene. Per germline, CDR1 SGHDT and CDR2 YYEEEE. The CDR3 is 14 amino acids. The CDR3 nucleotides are TGTGCCAGCAGCTTTGGGGACAGCTCCTACGAGCAGTACTTC. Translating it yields CASSFGDSSYEQYF. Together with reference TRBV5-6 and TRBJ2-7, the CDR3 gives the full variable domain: DAGVTQSPTHLIKTRGQQVTLRCSPKSGHDTVSWYQQALGQGPQFIFQYYEEEERQRGNFPDRFSGHQFPNYSSELNVNALLLGDSALYLCASSFGDSSYEQYFGPGTRLTVT.

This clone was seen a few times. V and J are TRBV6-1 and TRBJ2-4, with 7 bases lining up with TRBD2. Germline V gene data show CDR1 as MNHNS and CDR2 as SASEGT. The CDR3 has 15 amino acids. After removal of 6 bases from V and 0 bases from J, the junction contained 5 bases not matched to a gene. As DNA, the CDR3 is TGTGCCAGCAGGGCGGGGGAACTAGCCAAAAACATTCAGTACTTC. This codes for CASRAGELAKNIQYF.

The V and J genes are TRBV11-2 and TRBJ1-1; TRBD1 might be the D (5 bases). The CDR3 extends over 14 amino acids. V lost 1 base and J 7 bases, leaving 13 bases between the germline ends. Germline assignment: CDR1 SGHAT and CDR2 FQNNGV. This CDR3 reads CASSLGVGGLEAFF. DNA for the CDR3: TGTGCCAGCAGCTTAGGAGTCGGGGGACTTGAAGCTTTCTTT.

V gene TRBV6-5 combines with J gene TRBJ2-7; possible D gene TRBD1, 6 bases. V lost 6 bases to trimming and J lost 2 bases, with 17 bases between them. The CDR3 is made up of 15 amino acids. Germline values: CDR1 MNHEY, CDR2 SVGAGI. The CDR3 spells CASSRAGQGTYEQYF. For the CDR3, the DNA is TGTGCCAGCAGCCGAGCCGGGCAGGGGACCTACGAGCAGTACTTC.

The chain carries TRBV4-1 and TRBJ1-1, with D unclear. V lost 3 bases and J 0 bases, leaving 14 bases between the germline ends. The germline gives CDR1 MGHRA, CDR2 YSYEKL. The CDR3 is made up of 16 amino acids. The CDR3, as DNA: TGCGCCAGCAGCCAGTTACTGTGGTCCATGAACACTGAAGCTTTCTTT. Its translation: CASSQLLWSMNTEAFF.

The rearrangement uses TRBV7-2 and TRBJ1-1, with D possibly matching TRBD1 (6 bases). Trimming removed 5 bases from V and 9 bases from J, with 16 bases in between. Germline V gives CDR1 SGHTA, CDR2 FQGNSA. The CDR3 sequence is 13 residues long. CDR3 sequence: CASSNRGDRQAFF. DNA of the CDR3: TGTGCCAGCAGCAATAGGGGCGACAGGCAAGCTTTCTTT.

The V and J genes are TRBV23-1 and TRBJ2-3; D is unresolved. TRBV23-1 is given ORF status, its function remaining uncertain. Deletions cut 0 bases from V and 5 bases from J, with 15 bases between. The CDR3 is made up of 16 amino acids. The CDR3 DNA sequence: TGCGCCAGCAGTCAATCGACCGCAGGTCCAGGAGATACGCAGTATTTT. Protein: CASSQSTAGPGDTQYF.

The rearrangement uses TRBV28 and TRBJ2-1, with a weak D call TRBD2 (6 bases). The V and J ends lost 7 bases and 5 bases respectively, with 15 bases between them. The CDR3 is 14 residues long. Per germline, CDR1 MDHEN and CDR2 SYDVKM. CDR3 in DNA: TGTGCCAGCACCTTATCCGGGAGAGACAATGAGCAGTTCTTC. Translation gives CASTLSGRDNEQFF.

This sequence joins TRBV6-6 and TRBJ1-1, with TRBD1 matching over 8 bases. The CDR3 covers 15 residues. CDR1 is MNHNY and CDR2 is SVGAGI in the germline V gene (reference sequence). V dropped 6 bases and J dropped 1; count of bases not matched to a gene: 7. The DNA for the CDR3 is TGTGCCAGCAGGGGGACAGGCCGCCCGAACACTGAAGCTTTCTTT. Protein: CASRGTGRPNTEAFF.